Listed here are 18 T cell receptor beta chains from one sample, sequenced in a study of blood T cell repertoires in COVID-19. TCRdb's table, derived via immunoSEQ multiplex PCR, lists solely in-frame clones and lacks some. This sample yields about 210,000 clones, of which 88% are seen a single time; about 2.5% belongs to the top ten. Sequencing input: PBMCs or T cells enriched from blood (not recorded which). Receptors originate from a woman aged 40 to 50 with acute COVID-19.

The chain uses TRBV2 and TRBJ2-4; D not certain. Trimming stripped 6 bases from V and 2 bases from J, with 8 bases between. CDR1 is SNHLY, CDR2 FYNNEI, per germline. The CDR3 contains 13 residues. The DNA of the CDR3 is TGTGCCAGCAGCGGCGGCACCAAAAACATTCAGTACTTC. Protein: CASSGGTKNIQYF. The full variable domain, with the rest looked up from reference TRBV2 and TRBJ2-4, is EPEVTQTPSHQVTQMGQEVILRCVPISNHLYFYWYRQILGQKVEFLVSFYNNEISEKSEIFDDQFSVERPDGSNFTLKIRSTKLEDSAMYFCASSGGTKNIQYFGAGTRLSVL.

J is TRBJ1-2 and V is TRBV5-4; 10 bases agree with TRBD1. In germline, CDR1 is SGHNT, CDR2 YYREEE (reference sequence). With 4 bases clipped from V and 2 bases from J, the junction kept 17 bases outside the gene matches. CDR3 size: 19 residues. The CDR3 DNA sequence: TGTGCCAGCAGCCCGGGTGCGACAGGGGGCTTTCGAGGAAACTATGGCTACACCTTC. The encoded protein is CASSPGATGGFRGNYGYTF.

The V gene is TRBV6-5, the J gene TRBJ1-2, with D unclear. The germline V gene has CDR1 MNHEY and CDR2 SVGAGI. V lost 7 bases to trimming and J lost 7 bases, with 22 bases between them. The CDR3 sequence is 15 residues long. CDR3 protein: CASTPSRSLGGGYTF. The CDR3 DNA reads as TGTGCCAGCACCCCTAGCCGTTCTCTTGGTGGTGGCTACACCTTC.

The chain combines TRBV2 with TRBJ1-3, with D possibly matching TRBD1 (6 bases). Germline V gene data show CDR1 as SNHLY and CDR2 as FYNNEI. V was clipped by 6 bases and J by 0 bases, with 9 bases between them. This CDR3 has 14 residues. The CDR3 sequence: CASRADSSGNTIYF. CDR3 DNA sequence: TGTGCCAGCAGAGCGGACAGCTCTGGAAACACCATATATTTT.

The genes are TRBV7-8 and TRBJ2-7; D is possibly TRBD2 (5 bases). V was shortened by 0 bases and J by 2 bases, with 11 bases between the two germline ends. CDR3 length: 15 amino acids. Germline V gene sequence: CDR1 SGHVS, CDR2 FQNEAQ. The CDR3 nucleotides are TGTGCCAGCAGCTTAGCGGTAGCGTCGCCCTACGAGCAGTACGTC. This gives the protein CASSLAVASPYEQYV.

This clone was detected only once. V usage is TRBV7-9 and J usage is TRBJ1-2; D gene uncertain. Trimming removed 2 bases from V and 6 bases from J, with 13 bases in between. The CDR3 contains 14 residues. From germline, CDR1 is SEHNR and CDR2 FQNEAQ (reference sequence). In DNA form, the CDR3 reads TGTGCCAGCAGCTTACTCGTAGGGCGGGATGGCTACACCTTC. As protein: CASSLLVGRDGYTF.

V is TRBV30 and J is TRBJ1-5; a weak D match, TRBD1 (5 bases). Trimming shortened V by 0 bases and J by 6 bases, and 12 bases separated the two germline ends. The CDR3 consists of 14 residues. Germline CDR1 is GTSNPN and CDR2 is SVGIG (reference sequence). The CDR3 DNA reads TGTGCCTGGAGTGTTACAGCGGGGGGTCAGCCCCAGCATTTT. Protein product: CAWSVTAGGQPQHF.

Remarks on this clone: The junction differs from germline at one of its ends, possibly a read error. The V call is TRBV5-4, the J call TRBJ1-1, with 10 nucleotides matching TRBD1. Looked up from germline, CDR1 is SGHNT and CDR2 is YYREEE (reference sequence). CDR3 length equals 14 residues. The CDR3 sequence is CASSSERTGGRTPF. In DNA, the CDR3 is TGTGCCAGCAGCTCAGAGAGGACAGGGGGTAGGACCCCCTTT.

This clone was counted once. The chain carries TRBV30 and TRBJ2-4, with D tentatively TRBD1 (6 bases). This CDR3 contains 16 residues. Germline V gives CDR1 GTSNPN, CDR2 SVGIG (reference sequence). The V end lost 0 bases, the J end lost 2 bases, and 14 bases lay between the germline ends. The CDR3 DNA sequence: TGTGCCTGGAGTGTAAACAGGGTCCTATCCAAAAACATTCAGTACTTC. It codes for CAWSVNRVLSKNIQYF.

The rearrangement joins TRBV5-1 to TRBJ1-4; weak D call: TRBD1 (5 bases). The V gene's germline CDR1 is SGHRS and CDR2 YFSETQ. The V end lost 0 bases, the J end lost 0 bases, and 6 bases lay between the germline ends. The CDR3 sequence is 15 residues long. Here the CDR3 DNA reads TGCGCCAGCAGCTTGGGACAGCCAACTAATGAAAAACTGTTTTTT. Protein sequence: CASSLGQPTNEKLFF. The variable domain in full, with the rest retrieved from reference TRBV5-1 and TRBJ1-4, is KAGVTQTPRYLIKTRGQQVTLSCSPISGHRSVSWYQQTPGQGLQFLFEYFSETQRNKGNFPGRFSGRQFSNSRSEMNVSTLELGDSALYLCASSLGQPTNEKLFFGSGTQLSVL.

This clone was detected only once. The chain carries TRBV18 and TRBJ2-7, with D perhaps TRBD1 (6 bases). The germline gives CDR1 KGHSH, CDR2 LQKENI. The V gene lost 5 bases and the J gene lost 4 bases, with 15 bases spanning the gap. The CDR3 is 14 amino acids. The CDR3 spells CASSSGQGNYEQYV. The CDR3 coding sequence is TGTGCCAGCTCATCTGGGCAGGGGAATTACGAGCAGTACGTC.

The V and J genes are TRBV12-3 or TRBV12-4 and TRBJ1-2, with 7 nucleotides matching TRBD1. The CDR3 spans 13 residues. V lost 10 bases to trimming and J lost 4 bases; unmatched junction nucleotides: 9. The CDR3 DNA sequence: TGTGCCATCGTATACCGACAGGGCTATGGCTACACCTTC. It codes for CAIVYRQGYGYTF.

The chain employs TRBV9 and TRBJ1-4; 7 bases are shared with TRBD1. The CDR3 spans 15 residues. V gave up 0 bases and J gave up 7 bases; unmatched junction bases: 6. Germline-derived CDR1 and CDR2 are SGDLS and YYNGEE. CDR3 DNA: TGTGCCAGCAGCGTAGGGCCGGGACAGCTTGAAAAACTGTTTTTT. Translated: CASSVGPGQLEKLFF.

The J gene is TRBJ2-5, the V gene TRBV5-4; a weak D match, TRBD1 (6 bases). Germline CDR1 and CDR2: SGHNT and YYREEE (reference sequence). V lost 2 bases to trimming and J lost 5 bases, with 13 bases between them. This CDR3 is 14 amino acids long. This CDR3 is CASSFVTGMETQYF. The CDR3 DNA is TGTGCCAGCAGCTTTGTAACAGGGATGGAGACCCAGTACTTC.

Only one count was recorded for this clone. The CDR3 protein is CAILGLAGDTQYF. The CDR3 DNA reads TGTGCCATCCTCGGACTAGCAGGAGATACGCAGTATTTT. This rearrangement joins TRBV10-3 to TRBJ2-3, with TRBD2 matching 8 bases. The length of the CDR3 is 13 residues. The V segment lost 8 bases and the J segment 5 bases; nucleotides outside the gene matches: 6. Germline V gene lookup returns CDR1 ENHRY and CDR2 SYGVKD.

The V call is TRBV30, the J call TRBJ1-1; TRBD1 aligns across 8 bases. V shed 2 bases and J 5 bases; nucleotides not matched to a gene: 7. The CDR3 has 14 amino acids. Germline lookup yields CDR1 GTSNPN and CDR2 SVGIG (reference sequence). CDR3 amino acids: CAWSSTRGRTEAFF. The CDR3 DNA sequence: TGTGCCTGGAGTTCCACCAGGGGGCGGACTGAAGCTTTCTTT.

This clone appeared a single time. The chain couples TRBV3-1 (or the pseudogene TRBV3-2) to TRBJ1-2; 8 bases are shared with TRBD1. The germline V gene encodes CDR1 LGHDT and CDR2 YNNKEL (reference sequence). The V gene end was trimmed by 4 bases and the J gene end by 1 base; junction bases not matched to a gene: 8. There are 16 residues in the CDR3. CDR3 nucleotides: TGTGCCAGCAGCCTAGGTGGGACAGGCAATAACTATGGCTACACCTTC. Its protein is CASSLGGTGNNYGYTF.

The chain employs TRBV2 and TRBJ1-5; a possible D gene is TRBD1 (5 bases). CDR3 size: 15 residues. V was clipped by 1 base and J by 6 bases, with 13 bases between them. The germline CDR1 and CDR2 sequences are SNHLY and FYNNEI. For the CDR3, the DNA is TGTGCCAGCAGTGAAGAATTTGGGGCCGGTCAGCCCCAGCATTTT. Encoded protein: CASSEEFGAGQPQHF.